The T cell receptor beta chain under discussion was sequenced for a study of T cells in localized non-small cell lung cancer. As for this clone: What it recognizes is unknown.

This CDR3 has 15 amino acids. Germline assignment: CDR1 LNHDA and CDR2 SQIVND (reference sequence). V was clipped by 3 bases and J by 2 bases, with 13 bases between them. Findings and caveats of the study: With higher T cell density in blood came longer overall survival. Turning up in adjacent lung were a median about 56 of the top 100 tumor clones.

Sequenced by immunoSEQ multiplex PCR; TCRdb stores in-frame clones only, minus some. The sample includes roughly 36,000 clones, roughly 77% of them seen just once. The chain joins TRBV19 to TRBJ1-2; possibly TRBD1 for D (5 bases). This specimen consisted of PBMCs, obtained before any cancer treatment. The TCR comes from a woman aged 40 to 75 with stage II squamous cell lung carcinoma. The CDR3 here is CASSIARAGNYGYTF. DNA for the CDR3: TGTGCCAGTAGTATCGCCCGGGCAGGGAACTATGGCTACACCTTC.